This record covers a single TCR beta chain. The sample originates from a study of blood T cell repertoires in COVID-19. Whole-study context: There were acute and convalescent COVID-19 samples, and they came from the United States, Italy and Spain. The analysed material was cDNA or gDNA that came from T cells, B-cell-depleted T cells, or PBMCs.

In the source study's methods: Reference gene primer amplification gave nucleated cell count estimates. This table comes from immunoSEQ multiplex PCR, and its TCRdb copy is limited to in-frame clones, with some not included. The V and J calls and the clone size are those of that table, but D and trimming were determined from the DNA. The table lists about 150,000 clones, about 88% of them singletons. Germline loops: CDR1 SGHTA, CDR2 FQGNSA. The CDR3 contains 17 residues. Trimming at V came to 5 bases and at J to 8 bases, leaving 18 bases not matched to a gene. The sequencing input was peripheral blood. This sequence originates from an older woman with acute or convalescent COVID-19. The chain links TRBV7-2 to TRBJ1-2; 9 positions agree with TRBD1. CDR3 nucleotides: TGTGCCAGCAGCCCTACCGCCTCTCAATGGACAGGGGTCGGCTACACCTTC. This sequence encodes CASSPTASQWTGVGYTF. Full variable domain (outside the CDR3, taken from reference TRBV7-2 and TRBJ1-2): GAGVSQSPSNKVTEKGKDVELRCDPISGHTALYWYRQSLGQGLEFLIYFQGNSAPDKSGLPSDRFSAERTGGSVSTLTIQRTQQEDSAVYLCASSPTASQWTGVGYTFGSGTRLTVV.